This TCR beta chain was sequenced during a study of beta chain bispecific antibodies for T cell cancers. On the study more broadly: Healthy donor T cells cocultured with leukemia lines and bispecific antibodies.

Germline-derived CDR1 and CDR2 are MNHNS and SASEGT. Trimming cost V 8 bases and J 4 bases; bases outside gene matches: 11. This CDR3 is 15 amino acids long. Findings and caveats of the study: The leukemia cells, rather than normal T cells, gave most of the targeted TRBV signal. The TRBV12-3 share of total TRBV signal fell approximately 99% after anti-TRBV12 rather than anti-CD19 exposure.

Expansion lasted 2 to 4 days, with either anti-CD3 antibody OKT3 or CD3/CD28 beads. Cocultures held around 50,000 normal T cells, around 50,000 targets, and bispecific antibody. Clonotypes were quantified using unique molecular identifier barcodes. TCRdb reprocessed the 5' RACE reads with MiXCR, giving one entry per CDR3 protein. Among about 20,000 distinct CDR3 sequences, more than 2% were seen once, and the ten largest hold under 5.5%. This clonotype has at least ten counts. The antigen remains unidentified. The chain employs TRBV6-1 and TRBJ2-1; 7 nucleotides align to TRBD1. The input for sequencing was healthy donor T cells cultured with leukemia cells, taken from a culture containing a bispecific antibody targeting TCR Vbeta12. The clonotype originates from a human donor in good health. Some clones in this sample may be carry-over from other donors' samples. CDR3 nucleotide sequence: TGTGCCAGCCAGTTAACCGGGACAGCTTACAATGAGCAGTTCTTC. Translating gives CASQLTGTAYNEQFF.